This entry features one T cell receptor beta chain sequence. Its cognate antigen is unknown. The protocol was immunoSEQ multiplex PCR, while the TCRdb copy is restricted to in-frame clones and leaves out a portion. The sample carries about 68,000 clones, 88% recorded once. This record comes from a study of chemoradiotherapy in HPV16-positive cancers. Repertoires were sampled repeatedly during chemoradiotherapy. General study findings and limits: Non-HPV-specific T cells did not expand in tumors during treatment, whereas candidate HPV-specific clones and E7-related motifs did.

Looked up from germline, CDR1 is SNHLY and CDR2 is FYNNEI. V was trimmed by 6 bases and J by 8 bases, leaving 17 bases between them. CDR3 length: 14 residues. The specimen was blood, collected from a patient who underwent chemoradiotherapy. This clonotype was obtained from a human donor with HPV-associated anogenital cancer. The chain has TRBV2 and TRBJ1-5; D is uncertain. CDR3 in amino acids: CASSGRGSVEPQHF. The CDR3 DNA reads as TGTGCCAGCAGCGGACGAGGATCTGTGGAGCCCCAGCATTTT.